This T cell receptor (beta chain) was captured in a study of radiation and T cells in renal cell carcinoma. Study-level points and caveats: In blood, top tumor clones expanded by 2 weeks, shrinking by 4.

Time point denoted: baseline pretreatment blood. The treatment was: 15 Gy SBRT to primary tumor, nephrectomy 4 weeks later. CDR3 size: 14 residues. CDR1 and CDR2 from the germline V gene are SGHRS and YFSETQ. V was shortened by 0 bases and J by 8 bases, with 11 bases between the two germline ends. The table came from immunoSEQ multiplex PCR; TCRdb's copy has only in-frame clones and leaves some out. The sample records about 22,000 clones, approximately 80% being singletons. On this clone: Its antigen is still unknown.

This receptor was obtained from a man in his fifties or sixties with renal cell carcinoma. The material sequenced was blood, taken from a patient whose treatment included radiotherapy and nephrectomy. This rearrangement joins TRBV5-1 to TRBJ1-4; maybe TRBD1 (5 bases). Here the CDR3 DNA reads TGCGCCAGCAGCTTGGGCAGCGGGGGAGAAAAACTGTTTTTT. This sequence encodes CASSLGSGGEKLFF.